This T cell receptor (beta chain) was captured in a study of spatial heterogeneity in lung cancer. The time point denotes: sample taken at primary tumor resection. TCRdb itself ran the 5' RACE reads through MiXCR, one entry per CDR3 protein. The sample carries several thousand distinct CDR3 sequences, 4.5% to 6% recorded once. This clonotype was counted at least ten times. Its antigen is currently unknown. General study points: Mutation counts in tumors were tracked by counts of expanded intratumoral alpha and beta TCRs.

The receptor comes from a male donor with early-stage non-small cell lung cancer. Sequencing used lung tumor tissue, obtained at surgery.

This CDR3 is CASSEFQPQHF. The CDR3, as DNA: TGTGCCAGCAGTGAATTTCAGCCCCAGCATTTT. The chain is built from TRBV6-1 and TRBJ1-5; D call uncertain. Germline CDR1 is MNHNS and CDR2 is SASEGT. V dropped 2 bases and J dropped 6 bases, with 2 bases sitting between them. This CDR3 has 11 amino acids.